This TCR beta chain was documented in a study of blood T cell repertoires in COVID-19. Here immunoSEQ multiplex PCR was the method, and the copy in TCRdb shows in-frame clones only, minus some. The sample has approximately 200,000 clones, roughly four fifths seen once. Trimming removed 3 bases from V and 1 base from J, with 9 bases in between. The CDR3 totals 15 residues. CDR1 and CDR2 from the germline V gene are KGHSH and LQKENI. Membership in each cohort depended on participant-reported clinical history. The origin of this receptor is a man in his forties who had recovered from COVID-19. This chain uses TRBV18 with TRBJ2-2; possible D gene TRBD2, 6 bases. Specimen: PBMCs or T cells enriched from blood (not recorded which). CDR3 bases: TGTGCCAGCTCACCTCTGCGGGAGAACACCGGGGAGCTGTTTTTT. As protein: CASSPLRENTGELFF.